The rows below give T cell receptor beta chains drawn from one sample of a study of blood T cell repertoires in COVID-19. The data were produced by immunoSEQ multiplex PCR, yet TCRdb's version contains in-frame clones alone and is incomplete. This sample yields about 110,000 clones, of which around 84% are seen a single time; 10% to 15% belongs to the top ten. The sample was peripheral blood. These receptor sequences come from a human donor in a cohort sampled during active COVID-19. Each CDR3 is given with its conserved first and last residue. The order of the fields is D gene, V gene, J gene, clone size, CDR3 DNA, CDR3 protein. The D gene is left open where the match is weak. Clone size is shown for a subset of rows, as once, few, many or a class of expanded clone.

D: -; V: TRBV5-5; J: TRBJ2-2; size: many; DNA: TGTGCCAGCAGCCTCCCGCCACCCAGGGGGGAGCTGTTTTTT; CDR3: CASSLPPPRGELFF
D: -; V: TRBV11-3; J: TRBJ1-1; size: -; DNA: TGTGCCAGCAGCTTGGGGGGAAACACTGAAGCTTTCTTT; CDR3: CASSLGGNTEAFF
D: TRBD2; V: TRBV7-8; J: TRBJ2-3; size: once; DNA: TGTGCCAGCAGCTTAGCGTCGGGAGCGGGGGGGTACTATACGCAGTATTTT; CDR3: CASSLASGAGGYYTQYF
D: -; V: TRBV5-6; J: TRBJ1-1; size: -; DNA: TGTGCCAGCAGCTTGGATGGAGGGCGGGACACTGAAGCTTTCTTT; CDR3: CASSLDGGRDTEAFF
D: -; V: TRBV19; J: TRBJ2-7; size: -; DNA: TGTGCCAGTAGTATAGGAACAGGGCGGTTTTACGAGCAGTACTTC; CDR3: CASSIGTGRFYEQYF
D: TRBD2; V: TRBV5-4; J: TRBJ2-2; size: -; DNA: TGTGCCAGCAGCCCGGGACTAGCGGGGGCCTCACGAGGCACCGGGGAGCTGTTTTTT; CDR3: CASSPGLAGASRGTGELFF
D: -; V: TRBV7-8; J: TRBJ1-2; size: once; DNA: TGTGCCAGCAGCACAGCTAACTATGGCTACACCTTC; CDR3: CASSTANYGYTF
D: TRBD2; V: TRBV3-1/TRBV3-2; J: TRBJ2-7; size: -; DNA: TGTGCCAGCAGCCACTGGGGCGGGGGTGCCTACGAGCAGTACTTC; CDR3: CASSHWGGGAYEQYF
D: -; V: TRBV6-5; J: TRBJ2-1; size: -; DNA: TGTGCCAGCAGCACCCGGGGGAGTGAGCAGTTCTTC; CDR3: CASSTRGSEQFF
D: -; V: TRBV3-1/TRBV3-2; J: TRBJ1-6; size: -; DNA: TGTGCCAGCAGCCAAGAGCGGCGAAGGGGAGGCTCACCCCTCCACTTT; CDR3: CASSQERRRGGSPLHF
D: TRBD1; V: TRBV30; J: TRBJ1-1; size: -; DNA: TGTGCCTGGAGTGTACGGACAGGGCCGAACACTGAAGCTTTCTTT; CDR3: CAWSVRTGPNTEAFF
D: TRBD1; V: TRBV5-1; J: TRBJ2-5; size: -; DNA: TGCGCCAGTCAACAGGGGTCGGCTCTGGCGCGGGTGGTAACCCAGTACTTC; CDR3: CASQQGSALARVVTQYF
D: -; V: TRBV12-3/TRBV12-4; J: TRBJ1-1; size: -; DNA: TGTGCCAGCAGTTTAGCTTTAGGGGCCGCTTTCTTT; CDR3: CASSLALGAAFF
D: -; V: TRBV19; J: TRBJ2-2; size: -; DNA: TGTGCCAGTACGCTCGGGGAGCCGCTCGGGGAGCTGTTTTTT; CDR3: CASTLGEPLGELFF
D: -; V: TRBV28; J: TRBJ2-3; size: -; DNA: TGTGCCAGCACCCCCCGGGGGAAGGCCCACTCTAGCACAGATACGCAGTATTTT; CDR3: CASTPRGKAHSSTDTQYF
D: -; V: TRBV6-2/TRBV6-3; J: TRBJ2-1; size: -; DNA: TGTGCCAGCAGTTACCGGGAGAGCTCCTACAATGAGCAGTTCTTC; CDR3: CASSYRESSYNEQFF
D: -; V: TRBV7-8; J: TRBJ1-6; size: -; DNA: TGTGCCAGCAGCTTAGGGCAGGATAGGCCGTTCCCTTCACCCCTCCACTTT; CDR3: CASSLGQDRPFPSPLHF
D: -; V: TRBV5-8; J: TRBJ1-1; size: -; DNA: TGTGCCAGCAGCATAAGGGGCAGCCTCGGGGGGGTTGAAGCTTTCTTT; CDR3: CASSIRGSLGGVEAFF